Following are 21 T cell receptor beta chains from one sample sequenced in a study of T cell responses to AZD1222 COVID-19 vaccine (dated by TCRdb to about 2021). The library was made by the immunoSEQ multiplex PCR assay. Not all clones reach the TCRdb copy of this immuneACCESS table, which keeps in-frame sequences only. Checked studies attribute under half of the gap to unresolved V genes and leave the rest unexplained. The sample has about 110,000 clones on record, 88% of them singletons. 13% of the sample comes from the top ten. The time point label of this sample denotes: baseline before first vaccination. Interpreted using the paper, the treatment or condition label stands for: meningococcal conjugate vaccine given as trial control. The sequenced sample was peripheral blood, obtained on day 0 of MenACWY control vaccination. The receptors were gathered from an adult in good health.

As DNA, the CDR3 is TGTGCCAGCAGCTTAAACGCTGGAAACACCATATATTTT. It translates to CASSLNAGNTIYF. The chain carries TRBV7-3 and TRBJ1-3; D gene unclear. The germline V gene encodes CDR1 SGHTA and CDR2 FQGTGA. The CDR3 is 13 residues long. V was trimmed by 1 base and J by 2 bases, leaving 3 bases between them.

This chain uses TRBV19 with TRBJ2-1, with 14 positions matching TRBD2. This CDR3 has 18 residues. CDR1 and CDR2 (germline): LNHDA, SQIVND (reference sequence). V was pared by 5 bases and J by 4 bases, with 10 bases of the junction left unmatched. CDR3 protein: CASSFLGTSGGSYNEQFF. The CDR3 DNA sequence: TGTGCCAGTAGTTTCCTCGGGACTAGCGGGGGCTCATACAATGAGCAGTTCTTC.

This sequence joins TRBV15 and TRBJ2-3; 9 positions agree with TRBD2. Trimming cost V 4 bases and J 2 bases; bases outside gene matches: 13. The CDR3 has 18 residues. Germline lookup yields CDR1 LNHNV and CDR2 YYDKDF (reference sequence). CDR3 in amino acids: CATSTPRQAGGPTDTQYF. CDR3 nucleotide sequence: TGTGCCACCAGCACCCCCAGGCAAGCGGGGGGTCCCACAGATACGCAGTATTTT.

The chain has TRBV30 and TRBJ2-7, with D possibly matching TRBD2 (6 bases). Germline loops: CDR1 GTSNPN, CDR2 SVGIG (reference sequence). V was pared by 4 bases and J by 4 bases, with 20 bases between. CDR3 length: 15 residues. CDR3 DNA sequence: TGTGCCTGGATACCGGGGGATACCCTCAATTACGAGCAGTACTTC. It yields the protein CAWIPGDTLNYEQYF. Using reference TRBV30 and TRBJ2-7 for the parts outside the CDR3, the full variable domain is SQTIHQWPATLVQPVGSPLSLECTVEGTSNPNLYWYRQAAGRGLQLLFYSVGIGQISSEVPQNLSASRPQDRQFILSSKKLLLSDSGFYLCAWIPGDTLNYEQYFGPGTRLTVT.

The chain links TRBV4-1 to TRBJ2-7; 9 positions agree with TRBD1. V lost 5 bases and J lost 2; bases outside the gene matches: 4. The CDR3 covers 14 residues. The V gene's germline CDR1 is MGHRA and CDR2 YSYEKL. The CDR3 coding sequence is TGCGCCAGCAGCGTGGGACAGGGTACCTACGAGCAGTACTTC. It encodes CASSVGQGTYEQYF.

CDR3 sequence: CASSESLRTDTQYF. The CDR3 coding sequence is TGTGCCAGCAGTGAATCCCTCCGCACAGATACGCAGTATTTT. The V and J genes are TRBV25-1 and TRBJ2-3, with no clear D. This CDR3 has 14 residues. Per the germline V gene, CDR1 is MGHDK and CDR2 is SYGVNS. The V end lost 1 base, the J end lost 1 base, and 6 bases lay between the germline ends.

The genes are TRBV4-1 and TRBJ1-5, with D uncertain. Per the germline V gene, CDR1 is MGHRA and CDR2 is YSYEKL. Trimming cost V 0 bases and J 0 bases, with 18 bases left between them. The CDR3 is 19 amino acids. The CDR3 loop reads CASSQDLRRNEYSNQPQHF. The CDR3 DNA sequence: TGCGCCAGCAGCCAAGATTTACGGAGAAACGAGTATAGCAATCAGCCCCAGCATTTT.

The chain has TRBV18 and TRBJ2-7; 8 nucleotides match TRBD2. This CDR3 spans 18 amino acids. CDR1 and CDR2 from the germline V gene are KGHSH and LQKENI. The ends lost 3 bases at V and 3 bases at J; junction bases unmatched: 16. CDR3 amino acids: CASSPLAQPGLGGYEQYF. The CDR3 region has the DNA TGTGCCAGCTCACCCCTGGCACAGCCGGGACTAGGGGGCTACGAGCAGTACTTC.

V usage is TRBV5-1 and J usage is TRBJ1-1; D is undetermined. The germline V and J ends were trimmed by 4 bases and 1 base, with 11 bases remaining between them. This CDR3 region has 14 residues. Germline CDR1 is SGHRS and CDR2 is YFSETQ. The CDR3 DNA is TGCGCCAGCAGCGACCTAGGGCCGAACACTGAAGCTTTCTTT. Amino acid sequence: CASSDLGPNTEAFF.

The chain is built from TRBV10-3 and TRBJ1-3, with 8 nucleotides matching TRBD1. In germline, CDR1 is ENHRY, CDR2 SYGVKD. The CDR3 runs to 12 residues. Germline trimming cut 10 bases from V and 7 bases from J; bases unmatched to any gene: 6. The CDR3 sequence is CATSGQANTIYF. CDR3 bases: TGTGCCACCTCGGGACAGGCGAACACCATATATTTT.

The chain uses TRBV4-3 and TRBJ2-7, with TRBD2 matching 10 bases. The V gene end was trimmed by 0 bases and the J gene end by 3 bases; junction bases not matched to a gene: 5. The CDR3 runs to 16 residues. Germline V CDR1 and CDR2: LGHNA, YSLEER. CDR3 sequence reads: CASSQDRTSGNYEQYF. CDR3 DNA sequence: TGCGCCAGCAGCCAAGATCGTACTAGCGGGAACTACGAGCAGTACTTC.

The chain is built from TRBV18 and TRBJ2-1, with 15 positions matching TRBD2. V was pared by 3 bases and J by 12 bases, with 9 bases of the junction left unmatched. CDR3 size: 16 residues. The V gene's germline CDR1 is KGHSH and CDR2 LQKENI. The CDR3 DNA reads TGTGCCAGCTCACCCCCCGGACTAGCGGGGGGGCAAGGGCAGTTCTTC. Its protein product is CASSPPGLAGGQGQFF.

The chain has TRBV13 and TRBJ2-7, with TRBD1 as a possible D gene (6 bases). Trimming pared 6 bases from V and 2 bases from J, leaving 23 bases between. This CDR3 spans 17 amino acids. Germline V gene data show CDR1 as PRHDT and CDR2 as FYEKMQ (reference sequence). The CDR3 DNA reads TGTGCCAGCAGATGGAAAACCGGGCCCAGGGGCCCCTACGAGCAGTACTTC. Its translation is CASRWKTGPRGPYEQYF. The full variable domain, with the rest looked up from reference TRBV13 and TRBJ2-7, is AAGVIQSPRHLIKEKRETATLKCYPIPRHDTVYWYQQGPGQDPQFLISFYEKMQSDKGSIPDRFSAQQFSDYHSELNMSSLELGDSALYFCASRWKTGPRGPYEQYFGPGTRLTVT.

The rearrangement joins TRBV6-2 or TRBV6-3 to TRBJ1-5, with a possible D match to TRBD1 (5 bases). The ends were cut back, 6 bases at V and 4 bases at J, with 7 bases in the middle. Per the germline V gene, CDR1 is MNHEY and CDR2 is SVGEGT. This CDR3 has 12 residues. The CDR3 DNA is TGTGCCAGCAGCCACAGGAATCAGCCCCAGCATTTT. Its translation: CASSHRNQPQHF.

The chain recombines TRBV24-1 with TRBJ2-7, with D possibly being TRBD2 (5 bases). This CDR3 is 12 amino acids long. Trimming shortened V by 4 bases and J by 7 bases, and 10 bases separated the two germline ends. CDR1 is KGHDR, CDR2 SFDVKD, per germline. The CDR3 loop is CATSEVGREQYF. CDR3 coding DNA: TGTGCCACCAGTGAGGTTGGGAGAGAGCAGTACTTC.

The rearrangement uses TRBV28 and TRBJ1-2; a weak D match, TRBD1 (5 bases). Germline V gives CDR1 MDHEN, CDR2 SYDVKM. Between the trimmed V and J ends, which lost 4 bases and 0 bases, there was a span of 9 bases. This CDR3 region has 14 residues. CDR3 sequence: CASSWGEANYGYTF. As DNA, the CDR3 is TGTGCCAGCAGTTGGGGGGAAGCTAACTATGGCTACACCTTC.

In its sample, this clone was seen once. V and J are TRBV9 and TRBJ1-2; perhaps TRBD1 as D (5 bases). Germline CDR1 SGDLS, CDR2 YYNGEE. Trimming took off 9 bases at V and 9 bases at J, with 21 bases between the two ends. The CDR3 has 13 amino acids. The CDR3 loop is CATLFRQSRRYTF. The CDR3 bases are TGTGCCACCTTATTCAGACAGTCCAGGCGCTACACCTTC.

This chain joins TRBV29-1 and TRBJ1-1, with D unclear. From germline, CDR1 is SQVTM and CDR2 ANQGSEA. V was pared by 6 bases and J by 1 base, with 12 bases between. The CDR3 is 13 amino acids. The CDR3: CSVEDPGNTEAFF. DNA for the CDR3: TGCAGCGTAGAGGATCCGGGGAACACTGAAGCTTTCTTT.

V gene TRBV7-3 combines with J gene TRBJ2-1, with D possibly TRBD2 on 6 matching bases. Per the germline V gene, CDR1 is SGHTA and CDR2 is FQGTGA. V was cut by 3 bases and J by 0 bases, with 15 bases left in between. The CDR3 consists of 17 residues. The CDR3 bases are TGTGCCAGCAGCTTGGAGGGGACCCTTAGCTCCTACAATGAGCAGTTCTTC. Encoded protein: CASSLEGTLSSYNEQFF.

The chain joins TRBV30 to TRBJ1-2; 8 bases are a match to TRBD1. Germline trimming cut 3 bases from V and 7 bases from J; bases unmatched to any gene: 4. Germline assignment: CDR1 GTSNPN and CDR2 SVGIG (reference sequence). This CDR3 contains 12 residues. The CDR3 coding sequence is TGTGCCTGGAGCCTACAGGGGGGTGGCTACACCTTC. This gives the protein CAWSLQGGGYTF.

The gene calls are TRBV29-1 and TRBJ2-1; 8 bases map to TRBD2. Germline values: CDR1 SQVTM, CDR2 ANQGSEA. The CDR3 has 15 amino acids. J lost 5 bases, V lost 6 bases, and 12 bases had no gene match. DNA for the CDR3: TGCAGCGTCGAGCTCACTAGCGGTCGAAACAATGAGCAGTTCTTC. Protein sequence: CSVELTSGRNNEQFF.